Following are 28 T cell receptor beta chains from one sample sequenced in a study of blood T cell repertoires in COVID-19 (dated by TCRdb to 2019 to 2021). Receptor amplification or capture employed the immunoSEQ multiplex PCR assay. As stored in TCRdb, this immuneACCESS dataset retains in-frame rearrangements with V and J assigned. A fraction of the clones does not appear; measured against another copy, unresolved V genes explain less than half of the discrepancy, and the remainder lacks a known reason. Across this sample there are 90,000 to 120,000 clones, with 70% to 90% seen only once. Clones ranked in the top ten supply 2% to 3% of the sample. The specimen was PBMCs or T cells enriched from blood (not recorded which). The receptors derive from a woman aged 45-60 years who had recovered from COVID-19.

The rearrangement uses TRBV19 and TRBJ2-3; D unclear. CDR1 and CDR2 (germline): LNHDA, SQIVND (reference sequence). The V end lost 6 bases, the J end lost 0 bases, and 10 bases lay between the germline ends. This CDR3 contains 14 residues. CDR3 DNA sequence: TGTGCCAGTAGCTCCCGGTCTAGCACAGATACGCAGTATTTT. This translates into CASSSRSSTDTQYF.

CDR3 amino acids: CAISESKDFGEKLFF. CDR3 sequence (DNA): TGTGCCATCAGTGAGTCGAAAGACTTCGGGGAAAAACTGTTTTTT. The rearrangement joins TRBV10-3 to TRBJ1-4; D call uncertain. The CDR3 has 15 amino acids. Germline lookup yields CDR1 ENHRY and CDR2 SYGVKD. V gave up 0 bases and J gave up 8 bases, with 13 bases separating them.

This clone was counted a few times. The chain employs TRBV4-1 and TRBJ1-1, with 7 bases matching TRBD1. Trimming took 1 base from V and 5 from J; bases not matched to a gene: 10. Germline CDR1 is MGHRA and CDR2 is YSYEKL. CDR3 length: 16 amino acids. CDR3 DNA: TGCGCCAGCAGCCAAGCGATCACAGGGGTGTATACTGAAGCTTTCTTT. Its translation: CASSQAITGVYTEAFF.

The gene calls are TRBV7-9 and TRBJ2-5, with D possibly TRBD2 on 6 matching bases. The V end was cut by 4 bases, the J end by 4 bases, with 10 bases between. Germline-derived CDR1 and CDR2 are SEHNR and FQNEAQ (reference sequence). This CDR3 has 13 amino acids. This CDR3 is CASSSSAPETQYF. The CDR3 DNA follows: TGTGCCAGCAGCTCTAGCGCCCCAGAGACCCAGTACTTC.

J is TRBJ2-7 and V is TRBV27, with a possible D match to TRBD2 (5 bases). V shed 4 bases and J shed 3 bases, with 10 bases lying between them. Germline CDR1 MNHEY, CDR2 SMNVEV (reference sequence). The length of the CDR3 is 13 residues. CDR3 sequence: CASSSDGNYEQYF. CDR3 nucleotides: TGTGCCAGCAGTTCGGACGGGAACTACGAGCAGTACTTC.

Only a few counts were recorded for this clone. The chain links TRBV6-6 to TRBJ2-7; tentatively, D is TRBD1 (6 bases). V was cut by 2 bases and J by 6 bases, with 14 bases left in between. The germline V gene has CDR1 MNHNY and CDR2 SVGAGI (reference sequence). CDR3 length equals 14 residues. The CDR3 protein is CASSYGTTYSEQYF. The CDR3 DNA follows: TGTGCCAGCAGTTACGGGACAACATATAGCGAGCAGTACTTC.

The chain joins TRBV19 to TRBJ2-7, with 11 bases that match TRBD2. The junction had 9 bases not matched to a gene; V was cut back by 5 bases and J by 6 bases. CDR1 LNHDA and CDR2 SQIVND come from the germline V gene (reference sequence). The length of the CDR3 is 15 residues. DNA of the CDR3: TGTGCCAGTAGTGTCACTAGCGGGAGTGCCGTCGAGCAGTACTTC. It specifies CASSVTSGSAVEQYF.

The rearrangement uses TRBV19 and TRBJ2-1; D not certain. In germline, CDR1 is LNHDA, CDR2 SQIVND (reference sequence). Trimming left V 3 bases short and J 11 bases short, with 14 bases between. The CDR3 extends over 13 amino acids. In nucleotides, the CDR3 is TGTGCCAGTAGTATCGGATCGGAGCGCCAGCAGTTCTTC. Translated: CASSIGSERQQFF.

The V gene is TRBV6-6, the J gene TRBJ2-1, with D possibly matching TRBD2 (6 bases). The germline gives CDR1 MNHNY, CDR2 SVGAGI (reference sequence). With 5 bases removed from V and 0 bases from J, the gap between germline ends came to 20 bases. The CDR3 spans 18 residues. CDR3 loop: CASSRTGLQISSYNEQFF. The CDR3 region has the DNA TGTGCCAGCAGTCGCACGGGACTCCAGATAAGCTCCTACAATGAGCAGTTCTTC.

There are a few counts of this clone. The genes are TRBV6-7 and TRBJ2-7, with 7 bases that match TRBD2. TRBV6-7 is an open reading frame whose function is uncertain. The CDR3 runs 16 residues. J gave up 3 bases and V 0 bases, and 8 bases lay outside the gene matches. DNA for the CDR3: TGTGCCAGCAGTTACTCGATGGGGGAGGGGTACTACGAGCAGTACTTC. Amino acid sequence: CASSYSMGEGYYEQYF.

This chain connects TRBV6-6 to TRBJ2-1; a possible D gene is TRBD2 (6 bases). V was trimmed by 2 bases and J by 13 bases, leaving 18 bases between them. The germline CDR1 and CDR2 sequences are MNHNY and SVGAGI (reference sequence). The CDR3 sequence is 14 residues long. The CDR3 region has the DNA TGTGCCAGCAGTTACCAGGACCCCGGGACTGCCCAGTTCTTC. This codes for CASSYQDPGTAQFF.

The CDR3 spells CASREGAIGGYTF. The DNA for the CDR3 is TGTGCCAGCAGAGAAGGGGCTATAGGTGGCTACACCTTC. This chain links TRBV6-4 with TRBJ1-2, with D perhaps matching TRBD1 (5 bases). CDR3 length: 13 residues. V was shortened by 6 bases and J by 7 bases, with 15 bases between the two germline ends. Germline lookup yields CDR1 MRHNA and CDR2 SNTAGT.

The chain recombines TRBV11-2 with TRBJ1-2; 10 nucleotides line up with TRBD1. The V gene's germline CDR1 is SGHAT and CDR2 FQNNGV. V lost 5 bases to trimming and J lost 5 bases; unmatched junction nucleotides: 14. This CDR3 has 17 residues. DNA of the CDR3: TGTGCCAGCAGCCCGCGGGACAGGGGTCCTACTAGGTATGGCTACACCTTC. Amino acid sequence: CASSPRDRGPTRYGYTF.

The genes are TRBV28 and TRBJ1-2; D ambiguous. CDR1 is MDHEN and CDR2 is SYDVKM in the germline V gene. Between the trimmed V and J ends, which lost 4 bases and 2 bases, there was a span of 11 bases. The CDR3 contains 14 residues. This CDR3 is CASSSGELNYGYTF. The CDR3 coding sequence is TGTGCCAGCAGTTCCGGAGAATTGAACTATGGCTACACCTTC.

The gene calls are TRBV19 and TRBJ1-4; D unclear. The germline CDR1 and CDR2 sequences are LNHDA and SQIVND (reference sequence). Trimming pared 10 bases from V and 7 bases from J, leaving 16 bases between. The CDR3 totals 13 residues. DNA for the CDR3: TGTGCCACTACCGGGCCGCGGGTTGAAAAACTGTTTTTT. This sequence encodes CATTGPRVEKLFF.

The chain employs TRBV18 and TRBJ2-1; TRBD2 agrees at 7 bases. V was pared by 3 bases and J by 14 bases, with 4 bases of the junction left unmatched. CDR3 size: 11 residues. Per the germline V gene, CDR1 is KGHSH and CDR2 is LQKENI. The CDR3 nucleotides read TGTGCCAGCTCACCGGCGGGGGTGAAGTTCTTC. It specifies CASSPAGVKFF.

The chain carries TRBV15 and TRBJ1-2; the match to TRBD1 covers 10 bases. Germline V gene sequence: CDR1 LNHNV, CDR2 YYDKDF (reference sequence). The CDR3 totals 15 residues. Trimming took 1 base from V and 3 from J; bases not matched to a gene: 2. The CDR3 reads CATSRGQGADYGYTF. The CDR3 nucleotides read TGTGCCACCAGCAGAGGACAGGGGGCGGACTATGGCTACACCTTC.

The rearrangement joins TRBV18 to TRBJ1-2; TRBD1 is a possible D gene (6 bases). CDR1 is KGHSH and CDR2 is LQKENI in the germline V gene. V was clipped by 0 bases and J by 7 bases, with 15 bases between them. This CDR3 has 15 amino acids. Here the CDR3 DNA reads TGTGCCAGCTCACCACCAACCACAGGGATGAGTGGCTACACCTTC. This sequence encodes CASSPPTTGMSGYTF.

The chain recombines TRBV6-4 with TRBJ2-3; D is perhaps TRBD2 (6 bases). Germline CDR1 reads MRHNA; CDR2 reads SNTAGT. This CDR3 is 14 amino acids long. V dropped 5 bases and J dropped 3 bases, with 12 bases sitting between them. This CDR3 reads CASSYGSRTDTQYF. CDR3 sequence (DNA): TGTGCCAGCAGTTACGGGAGCAGGACAGATACGCAGTATTTT.

The chain uses TRBV10-2 and TRBJ1-4; D is perhaps TRBD1 (6 bases). V was pared by 3 bases and J by 6 bases, with 20 bases between. The CDR3 runs to 17 residues. From germline, CDR1 is WSHSY and CDR2 SAAADI. CDR3 bases: TGCGCCAGCAGTGAAGGGGGGGGCATCTTAGGGGATGAAAAACTGTTTTTT. Amino acids: CASSEGGGILGDEKLFF.

This clone was seen only once. V is TRBV5-1 and J is TRBJ2-5, with D perhaps matching TRBD1 (6 bases). V lost 0 bases and J lost 4, with 10 bases in between. The germline gives CDR1 SGHRS, CDR2 YFSETQ. The CDR3 length is 14 residues. The CDR3 here is CASSLVSRGETQYF. CDR3 DNA sequence: TGCGCCAGCAGCTTGGTTAGCAGGGGAGAGACCCAGTACTTC.

The chain recombines TRBV9 with TRBJ2-2; possible D gene TRBD1, 6 bases. Germline V gene lookup returns CDR1 SGDLS and CDR2 YYNGEE. The CDR3 extends over 16 amino acids. Deletions cut 0 bases from V and 0 bases from J, with 9 bases between. The CDR3 here is CASSVVEGANTGELFF. The CDR3 nucleotides read TGTGCCAGCAGCGTAGTCGAGGGGGCGAACACCGGGGAGCTGTTTTTT.

This chain uses TRBV30 with TRBJ2-2, with 7 bases that match TRBD1. The germline gives CDR1 GTSNPN, CDR2 SVGIG (reference sequence). The V gene end was trimmed by 2 bases and the J gene end by 6 bases; junction bases not matched to a gene: 0. There are 12 residues in the CDR3. DNA of the CDR3: TGTGCCTGGAGTACAGGGGCCGGGGAGCTGTTTTTT. Translating it yields CAWSTGAGELFF.

This clone was seen just once. This sequence joins TRBV20-1 and TRBJ1-1; the D is unclear. Trimming took off 2 bases at V and 4 bases at J, with 5 bases between the two ends. The V gene's germline CDR1 is DFQATT and CDR2 SNEGSKA (reference sequence). This CDR3 is built from 11 residues. The CDR3 nucleotides read TGCAGTGCTAGATCCGGCACTGAAGCTTTCTTT. Translated, it gives CSARSGTEAFF.

The V gene is TRBV27, the J gene TRBJ1-2; D not certain. This CDR3 is 16 amino acids long. V lost 6 bases, J lost 0 bases, and 17 bases lay in between. Germline assignment: CDR1 MNHEY and CDR2 SMNVEV (reference sequence). CDR3 residues: CASRAASYGANYGYTF. DNA of the CDR3: TGTGCCAGCAGGGCTGCGTCATACGGAGCTAACTATGGCTACACCTTC.

The rearrangement links TRBV30 to TRBJ2-6, with 8 nucleotides matching TRBD2. Germline V CDR1 and CDR2: GTSNPN, SVGIG (reference sequence). V trimming: 4 bases; J trimming: 3 bases; junction bases outside the gene matches: 5. The CDR3 runs to 15 residues. The CDR3 region is CAWTTGGFGANVLTF. CDR3 nucleotides: TGTGCCTGGACAACGGGAGGGTTTGGGGCCAACGTCCTGACTTTC.

The chain recombines TRBV28 with TRBJ2-3, with a weak D call TRBD1 (5 bases). V lost 6 bases to trimming and J lost 2 bases, with 12 bases between them. The CDR3 consists of 14 residues. Germline V gene sequence: CDR1 MDHEN, CDR2 SYDVKM. The CDR3 spells CASSLTDDTDTQYF. Here the CDR3 DNA reads TGTGCCAGCAGCCTGACAGACGACACAGATACGCAGTATTTT.

The CDR3 DNA follows: TGTGCTAGTGGCTCAAACAGGAACTACGAGCAGTACTTC. Amino acid sequence: CASGSNRNYEQYF. The V call is TRBV12-5, the J call TRBJ2-7; a weak D match, TRBD1 (5 bases). This CDR3 has 13 residues. Trimming pared 6 bases from V and 3 bases from J, leaving 12 bases between. Germline CDR1 reads LGHNT; CDR2 reads FRNRAP.